This entry concerns a single T cell receptor (beta chain). Its antigen is undetermined. Quantitative 5'-RACE with molecular barcodes was used to make the TCR beta libraries. Via MiXCR, TCRdb re-called the 5' RACE reads, giving one row per CDR3 protein. This table holds 250,000 or so distinct CDR3 sequences, 18% found once. Germline assignment: CDR1 ENHRY and CDR2 SYGVKD. The V end lost 0 bases, the J end lost 10 bases, and 21 bases lay between the germline ends. The CDR3 is 16 residues long. The entry originates in a study of CD8 T cells in ankylosing spondylitis. Study results and limitations: Peripheral blood held disease-linked clones only at relatively low frequency, and these were CD8+. Seemingly characteristic of ankylosing spondylitis blood was a TCR beta motif consisting of roughly 8 highly homologous variants.

This sequence was found in a male donor with ankylosing spondylitis or in good health (not recorded which). Sequenced sample: blood, either unsorted or a sorted T cell fraction (not recorded which). V usage is TRBV10-3 and J usage is TRBJ1-1; no reliable D call. The CDR3 DNA reads as TGTGCCATCAGTGAGTCGAATAGGGTCAAGGGAACGGGAGCTTTCTTT. The encoded protein is CAISESNRVKGTGAFF.